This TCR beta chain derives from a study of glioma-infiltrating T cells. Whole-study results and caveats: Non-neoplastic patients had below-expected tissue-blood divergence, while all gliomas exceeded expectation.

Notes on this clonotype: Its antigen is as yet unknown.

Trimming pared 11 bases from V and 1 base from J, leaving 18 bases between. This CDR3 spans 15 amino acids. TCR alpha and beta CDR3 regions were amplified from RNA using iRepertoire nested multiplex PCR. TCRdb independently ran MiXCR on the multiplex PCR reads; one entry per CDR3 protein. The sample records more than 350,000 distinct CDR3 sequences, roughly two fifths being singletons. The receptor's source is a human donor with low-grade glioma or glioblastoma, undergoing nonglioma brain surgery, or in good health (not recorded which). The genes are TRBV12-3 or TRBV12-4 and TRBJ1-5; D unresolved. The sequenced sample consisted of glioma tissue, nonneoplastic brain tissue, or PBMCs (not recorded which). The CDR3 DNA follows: TGTGCCCTCATACTTGGGCGCCCGAGCAATCAGCCCCAGCATTTT. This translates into CALILGRPSNQPQHF.